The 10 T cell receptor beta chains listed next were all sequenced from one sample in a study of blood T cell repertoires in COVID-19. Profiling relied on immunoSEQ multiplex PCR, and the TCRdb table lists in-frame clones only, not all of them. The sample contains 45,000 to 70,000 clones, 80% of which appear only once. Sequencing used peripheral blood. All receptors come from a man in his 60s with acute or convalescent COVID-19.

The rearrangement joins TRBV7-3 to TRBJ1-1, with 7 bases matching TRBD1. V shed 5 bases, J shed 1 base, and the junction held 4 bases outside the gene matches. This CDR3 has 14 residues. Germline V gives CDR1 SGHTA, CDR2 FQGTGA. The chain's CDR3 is CASSPDRENTEAFF. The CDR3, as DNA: TGTGCCAGCAGCCCCGACAGGGAGAACACTGAAGCTTTCTTT.

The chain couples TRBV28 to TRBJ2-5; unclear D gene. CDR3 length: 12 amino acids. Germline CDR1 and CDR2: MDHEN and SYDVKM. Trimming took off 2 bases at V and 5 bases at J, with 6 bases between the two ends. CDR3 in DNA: TGTGCCAGCAGTTTACGGCGGGAGACCCAGTACTTC. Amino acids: CASSLRRETQYF.

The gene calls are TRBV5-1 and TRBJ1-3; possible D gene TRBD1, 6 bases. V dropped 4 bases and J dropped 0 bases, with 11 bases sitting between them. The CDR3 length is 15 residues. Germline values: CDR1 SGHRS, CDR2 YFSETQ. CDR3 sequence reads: CASSAGQSSGNTIYF. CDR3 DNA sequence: TGCGCCAGCAGCGCCGGACAGAGCTCTGGAAACACCATATATTTT.

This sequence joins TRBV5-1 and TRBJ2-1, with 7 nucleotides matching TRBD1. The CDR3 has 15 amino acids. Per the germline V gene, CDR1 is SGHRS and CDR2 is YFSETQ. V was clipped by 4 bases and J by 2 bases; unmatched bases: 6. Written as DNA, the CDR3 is TGCGCCAGCAGCGACCGGGACAGAGCCTACAATGAGCAGTTCTTC. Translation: CASSDRDRAYNEQFF.

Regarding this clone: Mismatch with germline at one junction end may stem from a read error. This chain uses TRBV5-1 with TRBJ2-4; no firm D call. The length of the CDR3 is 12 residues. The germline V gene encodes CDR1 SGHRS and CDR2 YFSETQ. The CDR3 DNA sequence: TGCGCCAGCAGCTTGGATCCAGGTTTGCCGCACTTC. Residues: CASSLDPGLPHF.

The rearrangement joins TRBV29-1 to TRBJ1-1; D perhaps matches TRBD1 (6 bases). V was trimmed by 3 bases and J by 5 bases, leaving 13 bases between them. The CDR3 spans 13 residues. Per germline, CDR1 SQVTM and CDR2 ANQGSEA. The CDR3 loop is CSVDQGRGTEAFF. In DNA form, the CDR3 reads TGCAGCGTTGATCAGGGGAGGGGAACTGAAGCTTTCTTT.

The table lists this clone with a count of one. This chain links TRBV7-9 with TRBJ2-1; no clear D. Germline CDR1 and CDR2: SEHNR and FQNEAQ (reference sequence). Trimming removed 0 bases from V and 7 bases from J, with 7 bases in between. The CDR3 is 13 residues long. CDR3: CASSLARINEQFF. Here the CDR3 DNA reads TGTGCCAGCAGCTTAGCGCGCATAAATGAGCAGTTCTTC.

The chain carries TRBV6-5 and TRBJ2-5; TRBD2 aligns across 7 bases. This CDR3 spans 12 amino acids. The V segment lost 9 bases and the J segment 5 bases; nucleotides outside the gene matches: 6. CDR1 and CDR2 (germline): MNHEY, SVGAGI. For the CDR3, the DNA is TGTGCCAGTACGACTAGCCGGGAGACCCAGTACTTC. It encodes CASTTSRETQYF.

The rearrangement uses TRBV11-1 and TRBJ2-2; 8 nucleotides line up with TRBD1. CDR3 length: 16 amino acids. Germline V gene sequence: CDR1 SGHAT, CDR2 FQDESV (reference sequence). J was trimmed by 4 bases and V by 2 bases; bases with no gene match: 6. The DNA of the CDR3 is TGTGCCAGCAGCTTATCGGGAACAGGGGGCACCGGGGAGCTGTTTTTT. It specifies CASSLSGTGGTGELFF. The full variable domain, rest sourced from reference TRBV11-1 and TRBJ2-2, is EAEVAQSPRYKITEKSQAVAFWCDPISGHATLYWYRQILGQGPELLVQFQDESVVDDSQLPKDRFSAERLKGVDSTLKIQPAELGDSAMYLCASSLSGTGGTGELFFGEGSRLTVL.

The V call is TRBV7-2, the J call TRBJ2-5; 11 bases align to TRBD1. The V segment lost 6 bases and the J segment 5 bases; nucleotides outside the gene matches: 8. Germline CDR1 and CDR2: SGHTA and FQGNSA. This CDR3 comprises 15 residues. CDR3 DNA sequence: TGTGCCAGCAGTTCGGACAGGGGGCGCCAGGAGACCCAGTACTTC. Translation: CASSSDRGRQETQYF.